Below are 29 T cell receptor beta chains sequenced from a single sample in a study of cytomegalovirus exposure and HLA in healthy donors. Method: immunoSEQ multiplex PCR; TCRdb's copy keeps in-frame clones and lacks some. The sample has 110,000 or so clones; 86% are singletons. The sample consisted of PBMCs. All receptors come from a man younger than 35 in good health and CMV-seronegative.

CDR3 in amino acids: CATSSRDRNNSPLHF. In DNA form, the CDR3 reads TGTGCCACCAGCAGCCGGGACAGGAATAATTCACCCCTCCACTTT. The V and J genes are TRBV15 and TRBJ1-6, with 8 bases identical to TRBD1. The CDR3 spans 15 residues. Germline V gene data show CDR1 as LNHNV and CDR2 as YYDKDF (reference sequence). The J segment lost 5 bases and the V segment lost 3 bases, leaving 3 bases of the junction unmatched.

The V and J genes are TRBV1 and TRBJ2-2; the table names TRBD2, a call not compared with the DNA. TRBV1 is designated a pseudogene. The CDR3 is 16 residues long. The CDR3 sequence: CTSSPPQRELTGELFF. Here the CDR3 DNA reads TGCACCAGCAGCCCTCCCCAGCGGGAGTTAACCGGGGAGCTGTTTTTT.

The chain combines TRBV4-2 with TRBJ2-7; 7 bases are shared with TRBD1. With 3 bases clipped from V and 2 bases from J, the junction kept 10 bases outside the gene matches. The CDR3 loop spans 16 amino acids. Germline CDR1 is LGHNA and CDR2 is YNFKEQ. The CDR3 DNA reads as TGTGCCAGCAGCCACAACGACAGGGACGCCGCCTACGAGCAGTACTTC. This codes for CASSHNDRDAAYEQYF.

This clone was found a few times. The J gene is TRBJ2-5, the V gene TRBV10-2; TRBD2 aligns across 11 bases. Germline loops: CDR1 WSHSY, CDR2 SAAADI. The CDR3 runs 19 residues. After removal of 0 bases from V and 2 bases from J, the junction contained 11 bases not matched to a gene. This chain's CDR3 is CASSESIWGTSGNQETQYF. The CDR3 nucleotides read TGCGCCAGCAGTGAGTCGATATGGGGGACTAGCGGAAATCAAGAGACCCAGTACTTC.

This chain connects TRBV5-1 to TRBJ1-1; 8 nucleotides agree with TRBD1. Per germline, CDR1 SGHRS and CDR2 YFSETQ. The CDR3 covers 16 residues. The J segment lost 5 bases and the V segment lost 1 base, leaving 10 bases of the junction unmatched. In nucleotides, the CDR3 is TGCGCCAGCAGCTTGAATATTAGGACAGGGACAACTGAAGCTTTCTTT. Its protein is CASSLNIRTGTTEAFF. The whole variable domain, filled in from reference TRBV5-1 and TRBJ1-1, reads KAGVTQTPRYLIKTRGQQVTLSCSPISGHRSVSWYQQTPGQGLQFLFEYFSETQRNKGNFPGRFSGRQFSNSRSEMNVSTLELGDSALYLCASSLNIRTGTTEAFFGQGTRLTVV.

The V call is TRBV6-6, the J call TRBJ1-5; 7 nucleotides line up with TRBD1. Germline CDR1 and CDR2: MNHNY and SVGAGI (reference sequence). This CDR3 is 15 amino acids long. V lost 8 bases and J lost 7; bases outside the gene matches: 14. DNA of the CDR3: TGTGCCAGCGCAATCCCCGACAGGGTCGGCCAGCCCCAGCATTTT. Protein: CASAIPDRVGQPQHF.

The V and J genes are TRBV2 and TRBJ1-4, with D unresolved. This CDR3 is 15 amino acids long. V was trimmed by 6 bases and J by 8 bases, leaving 19 bases between them. The germline CDR1 and CDR2 sequences are SNHLY and FYNNEI. CDR3: CASSGVIGSGEKLFF. The CDR3, as DNA: TGTGCCAGCAGCGGGGTAATTGGGAGCGGGGAAAAACTGTTTTTT.

This clone was seen a few times. The chain has TRBV4-2 and TRBJ2-3; 14 bases are a match to TRBD2. After removal of 1 base from V and 4 bases from J, the junction contained 1 base not matched to a gene. Germline V CDR1 and CDR2: LGHNA, YNFKEQ. This CDR3 contains 16 residues. CDR3 sequence reads: CASSQGLAGGPDTQYF. DNA for the CDR3: TGTGCCAGCAGCCAAGGACTAGCGGGGGGGCCAGATACGCAGTATTTT.

The chain uses TRBV19 and TRBJ2-5, with TRBD1 matching over 8 bases. Germline V CDR1 and CDR2: LNHDA, SQIVND (reference sequence). CDR3 length equals 14 residues. J was trimmed by 1 base and V by 3 bases; bases with no gene match: 1. CDR3 sequence: CASSIGQGQETQYF. The DNA for the CDR3 is TGTGCCAGTAGTATCGGACAGGGCCAAGAGACCCAGTACTTC.

The chain couples TRBV7-9 to TRBJ2-5; 13 bases map to TRBD2. Trimming cost V 9 bases and J 9 bases; bases outside gene matches: 13. The CDR3 runs 15 residues. The germline V gene has CDR1 SEHNR and CDR2 FQNEAQ (reference sequence). CDR3 in amino acids: CASNPGTSGVTAQYF. For the CDR3, the DNA is TGTGCCAGTAATCCGGGGACTAGCGGGGTCACGGCCCAGTACTTC. Using reference TRBV7-9 and TRBJ2-5 for the parts outside the CDR3, the full variable domain is DTGVSQNPRHKITKRGQNVTFRCDPISEHNRLYWYRQTLGQGPEFLTYFQNEAQLEKSRLLSDRFSAERPKGSFSTLEIQRTEQGDSAMYLCASNPGTSGVTAQYFGPGTRLLVL.

This clone was seen only once. J is TRBJ1-6 and V is TRBV6-5, with D perhaps TRBD1 (6 bases). V lost 5 bases and J 4 bases, leaving 9 bases between the germline ends. This CDR3 region has 14 residues. In germline, CDR1 is MNHEY, CDR2 SVGAGI. DNA for the CDR3: TGTGCCAGCAGTGGACAGAGATATAATTCACCCCTCCACTTT. It translates to CASSGQRYNSPLHF.

J is TRBJ1-1 and V is TRBV30; perhaps TRBD1 as D (6 bases). Per germline, CDR1 GTSNPN and CDR2 SVGIG (reference sequence). V lost 3 bases and J lost 1, with 12 bases in between. CDR3 length: 14 amino acids. The CDR3 spells CAWRRQAENTEAFF. For the CDR3, the DNA is TGTGCCTGGAGAAGACAGGCAGAGAACACTGAAGCTTTCTTT.

This rearrangement joins TRBV5-1 to TRBJ2-5; D is possibly TRBD1 (7 bases). The length of the CDR3 is 14 residues. Germline assignment: CDR1 SGHRS and CDR2 YFSETQ. Trimming stripped 7 bases from V and 4 bases from J, with 17 bases between. The CDR3 sequence is CASGGSGTVETQYF. In DNA form, the CDR3 reads TGCGCCAGCGGAGGGTCCGGGACAGTAGAGACCCAGTACTTC.

This CDR3 reads CASSPTGQGVTEAFF. CDR3 DNA sequence: TGTGCCAGCAGTCCGACAGGCCAGGGGGTCACTGAAGCTTTCTTT. The rearrangement links TRBV27 to TRBJ1-1; TRBD1 matches 7 bases. Trimming removed 5 bases from V and 4 bases from J; junction bases left unmatched: 10. The germline V gene has CDR1 MNHEY and CDR2 SMNVEV (reference sequence). The CDR3 has 15 residues.

This rearrangement joins TRBV7-2 to TRBJ1-4, with D unclear. V was pared by 2 bases and J by 0 bases, with 7 bases between. Germline CDR1 SGHTA, CDR2 FQGNSA. This CDR3 comprises 15 residues. The chain's CDR3 is CASSLTRATNEKLFF. The CDR3 DNA sequence: TGTGCCAGCAGCTTAACTAGGGCAACTAATGAAAAACTGTTTTTT.

The chain employs TRBV27 and TRBJ1-6; D is perhaps TRBD1 (6 bases). Per germline, CDR1 MNHEY and CDR2 SMNVEV (reference sequence). Trimming took 5 bases from V and 4 from J, leaving 9 bases between them. The CDR3 has 14 amino acids. As DNA, the CDR3 is TGTGCCAGCAGTCAGGACAGTTATAATTCACCCCTCCACTTT. Its translation: CASSQDSYNSPLHF.

This sequence joins TRBV2 and TRBJ2-7, with 10 bases aligning to TRBD1. The germline V gene has CDR1 SNHLY and CDR2 FYNNEI. The V and J ends lost 11 bases and 3 bases, in that order; junction bases with no gene match: 16. The CDR3 loop spans 16 amino acids. CDR3 loop: CAGDRGLASAGYEQYF. For the CDR3, the DNA is TGTGCCGGCGACAGGGGGCTTGCCAGCGCCGGCTACGAGCAGTACTTC.

The rearrangement uses TRBV7-9 and TRBJ1-1, with D unclear. In germline, CDR1 is SEHNR, CDR2 FQNEAQ (reference sequence). This CDR3 is 14 amino acids long. The V end lost 3 bases, the J end lost 4 bases, and 12 bases lay between the germline ends. The CDR3 protein is CASSFPDGGTEAFF. In DNA, the CDR3 is TGTGCCAGCAGCTTTCCGGACGGAGGCACTGAAGCTTTCTTT. The variable domain in full, with the rest retrieved from reference TRBV7-9 and TRBJ1-1, is DTGVSQNPRHKITKRGQNVTFRCDPISEHNRLYWYRQTLGQGPEFLTYFQNEAQLEKSRLLSDRFSAERPKGSFSTLEIQRTEQGDSAMYLCASSFPDGGTEAFFGQGTRLTVV.

This clone was found once. The V call is TRBV2, the J call TRBJ2-3; 13 nucleotides agree with TRBD2. The ends lost 6 bases at V and 1 base at J; junction bases unmatched: 1. Per the germline V gene, CDR1 is SNHLY and CDR2 is FYNNEI. This CDR3 comprises 15 residues. The CDR3 is CASRGTSGGTDTQYF. The CDR3 nucleotides are TGTGCCAGCAGGGGGACTAGCGGGGGCACAGATACGCAGTATTTT. Full variable domain (outside the CDR3, taken from reference TRBV2 and TRBJ2-3): EPEVTQTPSHQVTQMGQEVILRCVPISNHLYFYWYRQILGQKVEFLVSFYNNEISEKSEIFDDQFSVERPDGSNFTLKIRSTKLEDSAMYFCASRGTSGGTDTQYFGPGTRLTVL.

The rearrangement links TRBV27 to TRBJ2-5, with 8 bases matching TRBD1. This CDR3 region has 15 residues. The V and J ends lost 4 bases and 5 bases, in that order; junction bases with no gene match: 9. Germline values: CDR1 MNHEY, CDR2 SMNVEV (reference sequence). This chain's CDR3 is CASSSSTGALETQYF. DNA for the CDR3: TGTGCCAGCAGTTCCTCGACAGGGGCCCTGGAGACCCAGTACTTC.

This CDR3 reads CASSVDLLAGGSYNEQFF. CDR3 bases: TGTGCCAGCAGCGTAGACTTGCTAGCGGGAGGCTCCTACAATGAGCAGTTCTTC. This chain connects TRBV9 to TRBJ2-1; the match to TRBD2 covers 11 bases. V lost 0 bases, J lost 0 bases, and 5 bases stayed unmatched. The CDR3 runs to 18 residues. Germline CDR1 and CDR2: SGDLS and YYNGEE. Supplemented by reference TRBV9 and TRBJ2-1, the full variable domain reads DSGVTQTPKHLITATGQRVTLRCSPRSGDLSVYWYQQSLDQGLQFLIQYYNGEERAKGNILERFSAQQFPDLHSELNLSSLELGDSALYFCASSVDLLAGGSYNEQFFGPGTRLTVL.

As concerns this clone: Other nucleotide sequences in the sample specify the same CDR3. This chain connects TRBV6-5 to TRBJ1-2, with a possible D match to TRBD1 (6 bases). The CDR3 contains 13 residues. Germline V gene lookup returns CDR1 MNHEY and CDR2 SVGAGI. V lost 6 bases to trimming and J lost 2 bases, with 10 bases between them. The CDR3 region is CASSPTGNYGYTF. The CDR3 region has the DNA TGTGCCAGCAGCCCTACAGGGAACTATGGCTACACCTTC.

This clone appeared a few times. V is TRBV30 and J is TRBJ1-1; perhaps TRBD1 as D (6 bases). Trimming removed 1 base at V and 5 bases at J, with 14 bases between. Germline V gene sequence: CDR1 GTSNPN, CDR2 SVGIG (reference sequence). This CDR3 spans 14 amino acids. This chain's CDR3 is CAWSARQEATEAFF. The CDR3 DNA follows: TGTGCCTGGAGTGCCCGACAGGAGGCGACTGAAGCTTTCTTT.

In this sample, this clone turned up a few times. J is TRBJ2-7 and V is TRBV30; D ambiguous. CDR1 is GTSNPN, CDR2 SVGIG, per germline (reference sequence). The CDR3 has 15 residues. V dropped 2 bases and J dropped 7 bases, with 21 bases sitting between them. For the CDR3, the DNA is TGTGCCTGGAGTTATGCGGCCTCTCACTCTAGAGAGCAGTACTTC. Translated, it gives CAWSYAASHSREQYF.

V is TRBV27 and J is TRBJ2-3; 10 bases map to TRBD2. CDR1 and CDR2 (germline): MNHEY, SMNVEV (reference sequence). This CDR3 is 15 amino acids long. V was clipped by 3 bases and J by 2 bases; unmatched bases: 2. The CDR3 region is CASSLTSGSTDTQYF. The CDR3 DNA reads as TGTGCCAGCAGTTTGACTAGCGGGTCCACAGATACGCAGTATTTT.

The chain uses TRBV19 and TRBJ2-5, with 7 bases aligning to TRBD1. The V segment lost 1 base and the J segment 1 base; nucleotides outside the gene matches: 6. In germline, CDR1 is LNHDA, CDR2 SQIVND (reference sequence). The CDR3 runs 16 residues. The CDR3 loop is CASSIGQGRPQETQYF. CDR3 in DNA: TGTGCCAGTAGTATAGGACAGGGAAGACCCCAAGAGACCCAGTACTTC.

The gene calls are TRBV23-1 and TRBJ2-3; 7 bases match TRBD2. TRBV23-1 is an ORF; its function is uncertain. There are 16 residues in the CDR3. V trimming: 4 bases; J trimming: 1 base; junction bases outside the gene matches: 8. CDR3 loop: CASSPPGLVCTDTQYF. The CDR3 bases are TGCGCCAGCAGTCCACCTGGACTAGTTTGCACAGATACGCAGTATTTT.

The chain couples TRBV2 to TRBJ2-5; TRBD2 agrees at 11 bases. The CDR3 totals 15 residues. V lost 7 bases and J lost 7; bases outside the gene matches: 11. The germline CDR1 and CDR2 sequences are SNHLY and FYNNEI. The chain's CDR3 is CASTLKLAGEGTQYF. CDR3 bases: TGTGCCAGCACCCTCAAACTAGCGGGGGAAGGGACCCAGTACTTC.

The chain is built from TRBV5-4 and TRBJ2-2, with TRBD1 identical over 8 bases. The CDR3 covers 17 residues. Germline CDR1 and CDR2: SGHNT and YYREEE (reference sequence). Unmatched junction bases numbered 10, after V lost 0 bases and J lost 6 bases. The CDR3 loop reads CASSLGLSGGGPGELFF. CDR3 coding DNA: TGTGCCAGCAGCTTGGGGCTCTCAGGGGGCGGTCCCGGGGAGCTGTTTTTT. Variable domain in full (rest from reference TRBV5-4 and TRBJ2-2): ETGVTQSPTHLIKTRGQQVTLRCSSQSGHNTVSWYQQALGQGPQFIFQYYREEENGRGNFPPRFSGLQFPNYSSELNVNALELDDSALYLCASSLGLSGGGPGELFFGEGSRLTVL.